This T cell receptor (beta chain) was recovered during a study of cytomegalovirus exposure and HLA in healthy donors. Study context: The same platform as the 500 to 700 first-cohort repertoires was used for the 95 to 150 validation repertoires, a later analysis reported.

Profiled with immunoSEQ multiplex PCR; TCRdb holds only in-frame clones, not every one. The sample contains over 150,000 clones, approximately 96% of which appear only once. The study's findings and limits: Cytomegalovirus association was assigned to approximately 160 TCR beta chains.

As concerns this clone: Antigen: not known.

Germline CDR1 reads GTSNPN; CDR2 reads SVGIG (reference sequence). This CDR3 has 13 amino acids. With 0 bases clipped from V and 9 bases from J, the junction kept 5 bases outside the gene matches. The 120-subject validation cohort, separate from the approximately 670-subject first cohort, included the donors. The sequenced sample consisted of PBMCs. The rearrangement links TRBV30 to TRBJ2-1; 7 nucleotides match TRBD2. This sequence was found in a woman under 30 in good health and CMV-seronegative. CDR3 sequence: CAWSVGGVLEQFF. CDR3 bases: TGTGCCTGGAGTGTGGGGGGGGTTCTTGAGCAGTTCTTC.